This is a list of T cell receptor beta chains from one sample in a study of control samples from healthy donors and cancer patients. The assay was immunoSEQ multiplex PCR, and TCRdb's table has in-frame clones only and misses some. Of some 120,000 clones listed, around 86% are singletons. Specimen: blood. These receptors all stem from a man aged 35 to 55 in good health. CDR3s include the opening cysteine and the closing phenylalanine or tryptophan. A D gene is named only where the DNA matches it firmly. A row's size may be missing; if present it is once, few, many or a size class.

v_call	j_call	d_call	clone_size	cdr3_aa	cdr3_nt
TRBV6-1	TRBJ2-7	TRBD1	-	CASSDGPATGTEQYF	TGTGCCAGCAGTGATGGCCCCGCGACAGGGACCGAGCAGTACTTC
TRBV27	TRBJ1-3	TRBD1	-	CASSSRTGIFSGNTIYF	TGTGCCAGCAGTTCTCGGACAGGGATTTTCTCTGGAAACACCATATATTTT
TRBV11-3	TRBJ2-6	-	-	CASSATIGDGNSGANVLTF	TGTGCCAGCAGCGCTACTATCGGGGACGGCAATTCTGGGGCCAACGTCCTGACTTTC
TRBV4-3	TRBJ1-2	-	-	CASSQTGLANYGYTF	TGCGCCAGCAGCCAAACGGGTTTAGCTAACTATGGCTACACCTTC
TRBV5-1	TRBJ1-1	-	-	CASSLVSGLNTEAFF	TGCGCCAGCAGCTTGGTGTCAGGTCTGAACACTGAAGCTTTCTTT
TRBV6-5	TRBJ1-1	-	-	CASSYSAPGGNTEAFF	TGTGCCAGCAGTTACTCGGCCCCGGGGGGGAACACTGAAGCTTTCTTT
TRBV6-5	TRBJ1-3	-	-	CASLTGTGNTIYF	TGTGCCAGCCTAACAGGGACTGGAAACACCATATATTTT
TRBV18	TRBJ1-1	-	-	CASSPGRLDMNTEAFF	TGTGCCAGCTCACCAGGGCGGTTGGACATGAACACTGAAGCTTTCTTT
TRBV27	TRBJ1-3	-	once	CASSQDRSSGNTIYF	TGTGCCAGCAGCCAAGACAGAAGCTCTGGAAACACCATATATTTT
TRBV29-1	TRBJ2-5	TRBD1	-	CSVARTGDETQYF	TGCAGCGTTGCCCGGACAGGAGACGAGACCCAGTACTTC
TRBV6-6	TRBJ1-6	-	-	CASTNRRTYNSPLHF	TGTGCCAGCACCAACAGGAGAACATATAATTCACCCCTCCACTTT
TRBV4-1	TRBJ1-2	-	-	CASSPSLNYGYTF	TGCGCCAGCAGCCCCAGCCTCAACTATGGCTACACCTTC
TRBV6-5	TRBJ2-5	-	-	CASSYSSEGTQYF	TGTGCCAGCAGTTACTCGAGCGAGGGGACCCAGTACTTC
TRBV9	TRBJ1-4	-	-	CASSVTTEEKLFF	TGTGCCAGCAGCGTTACGACCGAGGAAAAACTGTTTTTT
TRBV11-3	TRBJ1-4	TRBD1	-	CASSLRTGGSNEKLFF	TGTGCCAGCAGCTTACGGACAGGGGGATCTAATGAAAAACTGTTTTTT